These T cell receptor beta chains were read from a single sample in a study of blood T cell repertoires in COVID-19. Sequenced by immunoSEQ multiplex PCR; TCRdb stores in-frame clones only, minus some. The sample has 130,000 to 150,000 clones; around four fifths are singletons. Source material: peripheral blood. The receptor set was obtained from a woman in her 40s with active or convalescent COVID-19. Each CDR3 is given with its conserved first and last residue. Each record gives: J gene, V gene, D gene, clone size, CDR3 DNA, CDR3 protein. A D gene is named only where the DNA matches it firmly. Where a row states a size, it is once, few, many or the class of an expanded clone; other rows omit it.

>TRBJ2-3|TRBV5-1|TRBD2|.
TGCGCCAGCAGCTTGGTTGCTAGCGGGGGGGCGGGCGATACGCAGTATTTT
CASSLVASGGAGDTQYF
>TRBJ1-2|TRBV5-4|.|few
TGTGCCAGCAGCTTCCTGACAGTTTCAACTAACTATGGCTACACCTTC
CASSFLTVSTNYGYTF
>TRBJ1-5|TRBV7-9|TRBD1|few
TGTGCCAGCAGCTTCGGGACAGGGGCGAATCAGCCCCAGCATTTT
CASSFGTGANQPQHF
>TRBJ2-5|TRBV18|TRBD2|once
TGTGCCAGCTCACCTGGACTAGCGGTTCTTCAGACCCAGTACTTC
CASSPGLAVLQTQYF
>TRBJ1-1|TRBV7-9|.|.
TGTGCCAGCAGCCATACGACAGCGAACACTGAAGCTTTCTTT
CASSHTTANTEAFF
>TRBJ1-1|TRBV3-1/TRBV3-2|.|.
TGTGCCAGCAGCCGCACCGGGGGGAACACTGAAGCTTTCTTT
CASSRTGGNTEAFF
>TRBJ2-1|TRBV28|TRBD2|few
TGTGCCAGCAGCGGCGCTTGGGGGGGGTTCCGAAATGAGCAGTTCTTC
CASSGAWGGFRNEQFF
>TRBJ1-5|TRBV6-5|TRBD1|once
TGTGCCAGCCATCGGACAGGGGAAGACAATCAGCCCCAGCATTTT
CASHRTGEDNQPQHF
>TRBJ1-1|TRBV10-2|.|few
TGCGCCAGCAGTGGGACACCGAGCACTGAAGCTTTCTTT
CASSGTPSTEAFF
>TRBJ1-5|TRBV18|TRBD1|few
TGTGCCAGCTCACCACCGACAGGGAAGACGCAGCCCCAGCATTTT
CASSPPTGKTQPQHF
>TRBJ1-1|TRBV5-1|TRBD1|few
TGCGCCAGCAGCTTGTACAGGGGCGGGACTGAAGCTTTCTTT
CASSLYRGGTEAFF
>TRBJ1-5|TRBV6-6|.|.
TGTGCCAGCATAACAGGGTGGGGCAATCAGCCCCAGCATTTT
CASITGWGNQPQHF
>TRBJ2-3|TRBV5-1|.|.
TGCGCCAGCAGCTTGGGACAGGCATCCGCAGATACGCAGTATTTT
CASSLGQASADTQYF
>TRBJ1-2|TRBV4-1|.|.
TGCGCCAGCAGCCAAGTGGGGGCAAAGTATGGCTACACCTTC
CASSQVGAKYGYTF
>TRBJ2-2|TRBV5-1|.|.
TGCGCCAGCAGCTTGGAGGCAGGGCTTAACACCGGGGAGCTGTTTTTT
CASSLEAGLNTGELFF
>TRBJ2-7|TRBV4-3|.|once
TGCGCCAGCAGCCAGGAACCGGGACTCAACTACGAGCAGTACTTC
CASSQEPGLNYEQYF
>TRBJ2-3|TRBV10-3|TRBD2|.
TGTGCCATCAAGGGAGGGACTATAAGGTCCACAGATACGCAGTATTTT
CAIKGGTIRSTDTQYF
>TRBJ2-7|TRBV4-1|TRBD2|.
TGCGCCAGCAGCCCGATGTGGGGGGGGACTACCTACGAGCAGTACTTC
CASSPMWGGTTYEQYF
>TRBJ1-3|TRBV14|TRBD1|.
TGTGCCAGCAGCGTCCCAGGGGGCACGGCTGGAAACACCATATATTTT
CASSVPGGTAGNTIYF
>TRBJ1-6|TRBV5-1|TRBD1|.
TGCGCCAGCAGGGTGGGACAGGCCTATAATTCACCCCTCCACTTT
CASRVGQAYNSPLHF
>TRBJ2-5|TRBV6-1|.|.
TGTGCCAGCAGTGAAGGGCCAGGGGGAGGAGAGACCCAGTACTTC
CASSEGPGGGETQYF
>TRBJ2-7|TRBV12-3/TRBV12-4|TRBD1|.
TGTGCCAGCAGTTTGATTGGGACAGGACTGTACTTC
CASSLIGTGLYF
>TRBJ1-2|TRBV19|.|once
TGTGCCAGTAGACGCCCGGGACTGAGCTATGGCTACACCTTC
CASRRPGLSYGYTF
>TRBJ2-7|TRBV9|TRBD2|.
TGTGCCAGCAGCGAACCACGAGGACTAGCGGGAGTGCCACCGACCTACGAGCAGTACTTC
CASSEPRGLAGVPPTYEQYF
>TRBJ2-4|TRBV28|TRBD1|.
TGTGCCAGCAGTTTTCGGACAGGAGGCAACATTCAGTACTTC
CASSFRTGGNIQYF
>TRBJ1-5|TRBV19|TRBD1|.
TGTGCCAGTACTTGGGACAGGGCTGGCAATCAGCCCCAGCATTTT
CASTWDRAGNQPQHF
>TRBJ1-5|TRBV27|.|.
TGTGCCAGCAGTTTCGTGGGGGGGCAGCCCCAGCATTTT
CASSFVGGQPQHF
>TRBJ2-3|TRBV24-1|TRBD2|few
TGTGCCACCAGTGATCAAGGACTAGCGGGGGGCCTAGGGGATACGCAGTATTTT
CATSDQGLAGGLGDTQYF
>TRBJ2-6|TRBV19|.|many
TGTGCCAGTAGTATATACTCTGGGGCCAACGTCCTGACTTTC
CASSIYSGANVLTF
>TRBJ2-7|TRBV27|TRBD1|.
TGTGCCAGCAGTTTCGTGGGGACAGGGGTCTACGAGCAGTACTTC
CASSFVGTGVYEQYF
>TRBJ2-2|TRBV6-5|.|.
TGTGCCAGCAGACGAAGACAGAACACCGGGGAGCTGTTTTTT
CASRRRQNTGELFF
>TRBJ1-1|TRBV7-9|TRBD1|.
TGTGCCAGCAGGGGTCTGAGGACAGGGGCCCCTGAAGCTTTCTTT
CASRGLRTGAPEAFF
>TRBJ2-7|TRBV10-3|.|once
TGTGCCACGGGACTGGACGGCTACGAGCAGTACTTC
CATGLDGYEQYF
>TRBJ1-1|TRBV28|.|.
TGTGCCACCGCCGTGGGGGGGGCGGGGAGCACTGAAGCTTTCTTT
CATAVGGAGSTEAFF
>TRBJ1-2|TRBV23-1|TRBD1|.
TGCGCCATCCCGGGACAGGCGGATGGCTACACCTTC
CAIPGQADGYTF
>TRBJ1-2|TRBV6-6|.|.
TGTGCCAGCTATACCGGGGTACGGGAGAGCTATGGCTACACCTTC
CASYTGVRESYGYTF
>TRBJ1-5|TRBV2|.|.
TGTGCCAGCAGTGATTGGGGCCTAAGCAATCAGCCCCAGCATTTT
CASSDWGLSNQPQHF
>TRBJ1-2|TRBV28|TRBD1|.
TGTGCCAGCAGTTTTCCGGGACAGGGGGCTAACTATGGCTACACCTTC
CASSFPGQGANYGYTF
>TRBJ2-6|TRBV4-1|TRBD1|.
TGCGCCAGCAGCCAAGAGGGCAGGGGGCGCCATTCTGGGGCCAACGTCCTGACTTTC
CASSQEGRGRHSGANVLTF
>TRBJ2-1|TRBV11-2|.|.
TGTGCCAGCAGCCTCACCCCAGACTATCGCTCCTACAATGAGCAGTTCTTC
CASSLTPDYRSYNEQFF
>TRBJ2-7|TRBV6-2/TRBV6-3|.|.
TGTGCCAGCAGTTCCCCAGGGAAGGAGCCCTACGAGCAGTACTTC
CASSSPGKEPYEQYF
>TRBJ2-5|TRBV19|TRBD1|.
TGTGCCAGTGGGGACAGTTTCCAAGAGACCCAGTACTTC
CASGDSFQETQYF
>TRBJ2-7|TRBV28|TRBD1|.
TGTGCCAGCAGTTTTACAGGGGGCATCTACGAGCAGTACTTC
CASSFTGGIYEQYF
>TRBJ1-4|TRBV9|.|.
TGTGCCAGCAGCGAACAGGCCATAAATGAAAAACTGTTTTTT
CASSEQAINEKLFF
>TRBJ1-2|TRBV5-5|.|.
TGTGCCAGCAGCTTGGACGGAGGGACCTATGGCTACACCTTC
CASSLDGGTYGYTF
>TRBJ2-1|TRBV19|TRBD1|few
TGTGCCAGTACCATGGACAGGGGCTTCGAGCAGTTCTTC
CASTMDRGFEQFF
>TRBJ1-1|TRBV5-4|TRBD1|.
TGTGCCAGCAGCCCCGGGATAGACAGGGGGCGCACTGAAGCTTTCTTT
CASSPGIDRGRTEAFF
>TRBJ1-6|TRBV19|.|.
TGTGCCAGTACCGATAGGAGGGCCACTAATTCACGCCTCCACTTT
CASTDRRATNSRLHF